This T cell receptor (beta chain) derives from a study of patients and donors after allogeneic stem cell transplantation. A single record per CDR3 protein comes from TCRdb applying MiXCR to the RT-PCR reads. The top ten hold roughly 27% of the sample, which has 95,000 to 120,000 distinct CDR3 sequences, around 33% seen once. There are 13 residues in the CDR3. V was trimmed by 5 bases and J by 3 bases, leaving 11 bases between them. The sequencing sample was made of blood, either unsorted or a sorted T cell fraction (not recorded which). The chain has TRBV12-3 or TRBV12-4 and TRBJ2-7; no clear D gene. The source of this sequence is a human donor who was either an allogeneic HSCT recipient or a stem cell or donor lymphocyte infusion donor (not recorded which). It is not recorded whose cells these are; they may come from a transplant donor. The CDR3 loop reads CASSPHFNYEQYF. CDR3 coding DNA: TGTGCCAGCAGTCCTCACTTTAACTACGAGCAGTACTTC.